This T cell receptor beta chain is drawn from a study of control samples from healthy donors and cancer patients. Method: immunoSEQ multiplex PCR; TCRdb's copy keeps in-frame clones and lacks some. The profile covers tens of thousands of clones, with approximately 91% appearing a single time and 9% to 10% taken by the ten largest. The CDR3 is made up of 15 amino acids. V lost 5 bases and J lost 2, with 15 bases in between. CDR1 is LNHDA, CDR2 SQIVND, per germline (reference sequence). This TCR was sampled from a woman aged 50 to 65 with colorectal cancer. Sequenced input: PBMCs. The V gene is TRBV19, the J gene TRBJ1-2; D gene uncertain. CDR3 bases: TGTGCCAGTAGTTCCCAAATTTACGGAAACTATGGCTACACCTTC. It codes for CASSSQIYGNYGYTF.